The 29 T cell receptor beta chains presented below share a single source sample, sequenced in a study. Each CDR3 protein is one row after TCRdb ran MiXCR on the RT-PCR reads. This table holds about 700,000 distinct CDR3 sequences, approximately 15% found once. What was sequenced was memory CD4+ T cells from blood. The receptors come from a female donor in good health, serving as a healthy control.

This clonotype has more than one count but fewer than ten. The DNA of the CDR3 is TGTGCCACCGGAGGCGGGCAGGGGGTATACGAGCAGTACTTC. The encoded protein is CATGGGQGVYEQYF. The gene calls are TRBV15 and TRBJ2-7; 7 nucleotides match TRBD1. Germline trimming cut 8 bases from V and 4 bases from J; bases unmatched to any gene: 11. This CDR3 spans 14 amino acids. CDR1 LNHNV and CDR2 YYDKDF come from the germline V gene (reference sequence).

This clonotype has at least ten counts. The chain is built from TRBV5-1 and TRBJ1-1, with D possibly TRBD1 on 6 matching bases. The CDR3 spans 15 residues. CDR1 is SGHRS and CDR2 is YFSETQ in the germline V gene. The V end was cut by 2 bases, the J end by 1 base, with 12 bases between. The CDR3 DNA reads as TGCGCCAGCAGCTTATCGGGACATAGGAACACTGAAGCTTTCTTT. It yields the protein CASSLSGHRNTEAFF.

This sequence joins TRBV7-2 and TRBJ2-7; TRBD1 might be the D (7 bases). The germline gives CDR1 SGHTA, CDR2 FQGNSA. Trimming left V 5 bases short and J 4 bases short, with 12 bases between. The CDR3 loop spans 13 amino acids. The CDR3 DNA follows: TGTGCCAGCAGCGGGGGGACAGCATACGAGCAGTACTTC. Protein: CASSGGTAYEQYF.

In this sample, this clonotype turned up a few times. The chain couples TRBV4-3 to TRBJ2-3; no firm D call. Germline V gene sequence: CDR1 LGHNA, CDR2 YSLEER. CDR3 length: 15 amino acids. V was clipped by 0 bases and J by 5 bases, with 12 bases between them. The CDR3 nucleotides read TGCGCCAGCAGCCAAGATCCCATTTCTGTAGATACGCAGTATTTT. Its translation: CASSQDPISVDTQYF.

The gene calls are TRBV30 and TRBJ2-6; 8 bases match TRBD1. There are 15 residues in the CDR3. Germline V CDR1 and CDR2: GTSNPN, SVGIG (reference sequence). After removal of 1 base from V and 2 bases from J, the junction contained 1 base not matched to a gene. In nucleotides, the CDR3 is TGTGCCTGGAGTGCACAGGGGGCTGGGGCCAACGTCCTGACTTTC. The encoded protein is CAWSAQGAGANVLTF.

This clonotype was seen many times. The gene calls are TRBV12-3 or TRBV12-4 and TRBJ2-7; D ambiguous. The CDR3 covers 13 residues. V was pared by 6 bases and J by 2 bases, with 11 bases between. The CDR3 spells CASSPTVTYEQYF. The CDR3, as DNA: TGTGCCAGCAGCCCTACAGTGACCTACGAGCAGTACTTC.

In its sample, this clonotype was seen many times. The genes are TRBV20-1 and TRBJ2-7; 11 bases are shared with TRBD2. The trim removed 0 bases at V and 1 base at J, leaving 2 bases unmatched. The length of the CDR3 is 15 residues. Germline CDR1 reads DFQATT; CDR2 reads SNEGSKA (reference sequence). CDR3 bases: TGCAGTGCTAGAGATAGCGGGAGGGCTTCCTACGAGCAGTACTTC. Translated: CSARDSGRASYEQYF.

This clonotype was detected only a few times. In DNA, the CDR3 is TGTGCCAGCAGTTACAGGGGCAGGAACTATGGCTACACCTTC. As protein: CASSYRGRNYGYTF. The chain employs TRBV6-5 and TRBJ1-2; tentatively, D is TRBD1 (5 bases). Looked up from germline, CDR1 is MNHEY and CDR2 is SVGAGI. With 2 bases removed from V and 2 bases from J, the gap between germline ends came to 9 bases. The CDR3 is 14 amino acids.

In this sample, this clonotype turned up a few times. The chain combines TRBV20-1 with TRBJ2-1, with 7 bases identical to TRBD2. V was pared by 7 bases and J by 3 bases, with 9 bases of the junction left unmatched. CDR1 is DFQATT and CDR2 is SNEGSKA in the germline V gene (reference sequence). The CDR3 extends over 14 amino acids. CDR3 in DNA: TGCAGTGAAGCCGCTAGCGGTTACTACAATGAGCAGTTCTTC. Translated, it gives CSEAASGYYNEQFF.

This clonotype was picked up a small number of times. This chain joins TRBV7-9 and TRBJ1-3, with 9 bases lining up with TRBD1. With V trimmed by 5 bases and J by 2 bases, 7 bases remained unmatched. CDR3 size: 16 residues. Germline CDR1 SEHNR, CDR2 FQNEAQ (reference sequence). The CDR3 sequence is CASSLTGTGPGNTIYF. The CDR3 DNA is TGTGCCAGCAGCCTCACCGGGACAGGGCCTGGAAACACCATATATTTT.

In its sample, this clonotype was seen many times. V and J are TRBV5-1 and TRBJ2-1, with D uncertain. CDR3 length: 13 amino acids. The germline V and J ends were trimmed by 2 bases and 15 bases, with 18 bases remaining between them. Germline assignment: CDR1 SGHRS and CDR2 YFSETQ. The DNA of the CDR3 is TGCGCCAGCAGCTTATTGATTGGGGAAAGGCTGTTCTTC. Residues: CASSLLIGERLFF.

This clonotype was seen a handful of times. The gene calls are TRBV6-2 or TRBV6-3 and TRBJ2-7; 7 bases map to TRBD1. V was pared by 4 bases and J by 6 bases, with 12 bases of the junction left unmatched. The V gene's germline CDR1 is MNHEY and CDR2 SVGEGT. The CDR3 length is 15 residues. CDR3 nucleotides: TGTGCCAGCAGTTCAGGAAACAGGGGAGCTTCCGAGCAGTACTTC. Protein: CASSSGNRGASEQYF.

The table lists this clonotype with many counts. The V and J genes are TRBV4-2 and TRBJ2-7, with TRBD1 matching 9 bases. V gave up 2 bases and J gave up 5 bases; unmatched junction bases: 1. The CDR3 loop spans 13 amino acids. Germline CDR1 LGHNA, CDR2 YNFKEQ. In DNA form, the CDR3 reads TGTGCCAGCAGCCAACGACAGGGGGACGAGCAGTACTTC. Translated: CASSQRQGDEQYF.

In its sample, this clonotype was seen many times. The V gene is TRBV7-2, the J gene TRBJ2-1, with 8 positions matching TRBD2. V shed 3 bases, J shed 0 bases, and the junction held 7 bases outside the gene matches. Germline CDR1 reads SGHTA; CDR2 reads FQGNSA. The CDR3 is made up of 17 amino acids. CDR3 residues: CASSLLTGTSSYNEQFF. DNA of the CDR3: TGTGCCAGCAGCTTGCTAACCGGGACTAGCTCCTACAATGAGCAGTTCTTC. Filled out from reference TRBV7-2 and TRBJ2-1, the complete variable domain reads GAGVSQSPSNKVTEKGKDVELRCDPISGHTALYWYRQSLGQGLEFLIYFQGNSAPDKSGLPSDRFSAERTGGSVSTLTIQRTQQEDSAVYLCASSLLTGTSSYNEQFFGPGTRLTVL.

This clonotype was counted ten times or more. This chain uses TRBV6-1 with TRBJ1-5; TRBD1 agrees at 7 bases. With 5 bases clipped from V and 6 bases from J, the junction kept 10 bases outside the gene matches. The CDR3 consists of 15 residues. Germline V CDR1 and CDR2: MNHNS, SASEGT. The CDR3 DNA reads TGTGCCAGCAGTCCCAACGAGGGGGCAGGTCAGCCCCAGCATTTT. Residues: CASSPNEGAGQPQHF.

A few counts support this clonotype. The rearrangement joins TRBV6-2 or TRBV6-3 to TRBJ1-2; no firm D call. This CDR3 contains 17 residues. The V end lost 6 bases, the J end lost 3 bases, and 23 bases lay between the germline ends. Germline V gives CDR1 MNHEY, CDR2 SVGEGT. CDR3 region: CASSPWRELPSYYGYTF. CDR3 DNA: TGTGCCAGCAGCCCCTGGAGGGAGCTGCCCTCTTACTATGGCTACACCTTC.

This clonotype appeared a few times. The CDR3 coding sequence is TGTGCCAGCAGCGGGAGTGGTGGAAAACTGTTTTTT. Encoded protein: CASSGSGGKLFF. The V call is TRBV2, the J call TRBJ1-4; D uncertain. The CDR3 runs to 12 residues. The germline V gene has CDR1 SNHLY and CDR2 FYNNEI. The V gene lost 6 bases and the J gene lost 10 bases, with 12 bases spanning the gap.

Only a few counts were recorded for this clonotype. The CDR3 sequence: CASSLYAQETQYF. The CDR3 DNA is TGTGCCAGCAGCCTCTATGCTCAAGAGACCCAGTACTTC. The chain employs TRBV7-9 and TRBJ2-5, with unresolved D. The CDR3 has 13 amino acids. Trimming removed 5 bases at V and 2 bases at J, with 9 bases between. Germline V gene data show CDR1 as SEHNR and CDR2 as FQNEAQ (reference sequence).

This clonotype was seen a few times. The genes are TRBV20-1 and TRBJ2-5; D uncertain. The CDR3 is made up of 13 amino acids. Trimming removed 2 bases at V and 1 base at J, with 8 bases between. Germline V gene data show CDR1 as DFQATT and CDR2 as SNEGSKA (reference sequence). The CDR3 DNA reads as TGCAGTGCTAGAAGGTCCGCCCAAGAGACCCAGTACTTC. It specifies CSARRSAQETQYF.

The V and J genes are TRBV29-1 and TRBJ2-5; no clear D. The CDR3 covers 13 residues. The V end lost 6 bases, the J end lost 4 bases, and 15 bases lay between the germline ends. CDR1 and CDR2 from the germline V gene are SQVTM and ANQGSEA. This CDR3 is CSVGWGGGETQYF. CDR3 DNA: TGCAGCGTCGGCTGGGGTGGCGGAGAGACCCAGTACTTC.

The rearrangement uses TRBV29-1 and TRBJ2-7; D may correspond to TRBD1 or TRBD2 (5 bases each). Germline lookup yields CDR1 SQVTM and CDR2 ANQGSEA. The V end was cut by 8 bases, the J end by 7 bases, with 24 bases between. The CDR3 has 14 amino acids. CDR3 DNA sequence: TGCAGCTACACCGGGACCGGACTCACCGGGGAGCAGTACTTC. Its protein product is CSYTGTGLTGEQYF.

This clonotype was seen at least ten times. The chain links TRBV29-1 to TRBJ2-3; D is perhaps TRBD1 or TRBD2 (5 bases each). Trimming took 7 bases from V and 5 from J, leaving 13 bases between them. The CDR3 totals 12 residues. Germline CDR1 SQVTM, CDR2 ANQGSEA. Here the CDR3 reads CSANRGVDTQYF. CDR3 nucleotides: TGCAGCGCGAATAGGGGAGTAGATACGCAGTATTTT.

The V and J genes are TRBV20-1 and TRBJ2-3; D gene unclear. V lost 7 bases and J 0 bases, leaving 11 bases between the germline ends. Germline CDR1 reads DFQATT; CDR2 reads SNEGSKA (reference sequence). This CDR3 has 13 residues. The CDR3 DNA sequence: TGCAGTGTGGCTCAGACTAGCACAGATACGCAGTATTTT. The encoded protein is CSVAQTSTDTQYF.

Many counts were recorded for this clonotype. This chain links TRBV12-3 or TRBV12-4 with TRBJ2-5, with 11 bases fitting TRBD2. After removal of 7 bases from V and 4 bases from J, the junction contained 5 bases not matched to a gene. The CDR3 runs 14 residues. Written as DNA, the CDR3 is TGTGCCAGCAACCCGGGGACTAGCGGAGAGACCCAGTACTTC. It specifies CASNPGTSGETQYF.

This clonotype was recorded a few times. The rearrangement links TRBV6-5 to TRBJ1-5; 7 bases agree with TRBD1. This CDR3 has 18 amino acids. The germline V gene encodes CDR1 MNHEY and CDR2 SVGAGI. The J segment lost 6 bases and the V segment lost 2 bases, leaving 16 bases of the junction unmatched. CDR3 DNA sequence: TGTGCCAGCAGTTACGGGACAGATCCTAAATGGATAGTTCAGCCCCAGCATTTT. Translating gives CASSYGTDPKWIVQPQHF.

This sequence joins TRBV30 and TRBJ2-7; 7 bases are a match to TRBD2. The CDR3 sequence is 11 residues long. The germline gives CDR1 GTSNPN, CDR2 SVGIG (reference sequence). The J segment lost 5 bases and the V segment lost 8 bases, leaving 6 bases of the junction unmatched. CDR3 amino acids: CAGKRGDEQYF. CDR3 bases: TGTGCCGGGAAACGGGGGGACGAGCAGTACTTC.

This chain joins TRBV19 and TRBJ2-7; 9 bases are a match to TRBD1. The CDR3 has 15 amino acids. Trimming removed 1 base from V and 6 bases from J; junction bases left unmatched: 7. Germline V CDR1 and CDR2: LNHDA, SQIVND (reference sequence). The CDR3 DNA follows: TGTGCCAGTAGTATAGTCCGGACAGGGGCTAGCGAGCAGTACTTC. Encoded protein: CASSIVRTGASEQYF. Filled out from reference TRBV19 and TRBJ2-7, the complete variable domain reads DGGITQSPKYLFRKEGQNVTLSCEQNLNHDAMYWYRQDPGQGLRLIYYSQIVNDFQKGDIAEGYSVSREKKESFPLTVTSAQKNPTAFYLCASSIVRTGASEQYFGPGTRLTVT.

V is TRBV7-9 and J is TRBJ2-3; D not certain. Germline V lookup: CDR1 SEHNR, CDR2 FQNEAQ (reference sequence). The germline V and J ends were trimmed by 5 bases and 4 bases, with 10 bases remaining between them. The CDR3 extends over 13 amino acids. CDR3: CASSSPGADTQYF. The CDR3 bases are TGTGCCAGCAGCAGTCCAGGTGCAGATACGCAGTATTTT.

This clonotype has more than one count but fewer than ten. The chain is built from TRBV20-1 and TRBJ2-1; the D gene is possibly TRBD2 (6 bases). V lost 5 bases and J 9 bases, leaving 17 bases between the germline ends. This CDR3 contains 13 residues. Germline V gene lookup returns CDR1 DFQATT and CDR2 SNEGSKA (reference sequence). The CDR3 region has the DNA TGCAGTGCTCCTTGGGGGAGGTTGGTTGAGCAGTTCTTC. Translation gives CSAPWGRLVEQFF.